One sample yielded the 32 T cell receptor beta chains listed below, sequenced in a study of breast tumors, draining lymph nodes, adjacent tissues. The lymph nodes were axillary draining lymph nodes from breast cancer patients. TCRdb re-derived calls from the multiplex PCR reads in MiXCR, one entry per CDR3 protein. The profile shows approximately 230,000 distinct CDR3 sequences, around 35% of them singletons. The specimen sequenced was axillary lymph node tissue. The receptor source for this set is a female donor with breast cancer. Some clones in this sample may be carry-over from other donors' samples.

This clonotype was counted many times. The J gene is TRBJ2-1, the V gene TRBV15; the D gene is possibly TRBD1 (6 bases). The CDR3 contains 14 residues. The V gene's germline CDR1 is LNHNV and CDR2 YYDKDF (reference sequence). V gave up 1 base and J gave up 7 bases, with 11 bases separating them. The CDR3 DNA reads as TGTGCCACCAGCAGAGGGGGGCCGGCGAATGAGCAGTTCTTC. This codes for CATSRGGPANEQFF.

This clonotype turned up a few times. The final CDR3 position lacks the conserved phenylalanine or tryptophan, pointing to a likely read error. No DNA is shown, since the ends of the CDR3 on it are uncertain; the CDR3 is the one TCRdb lists. The CDR3 region is CASSQGVA. This chain joins TRBV4-3 and TRBJ2-3; the D segment call TRBD2 is taken from the table without a DNA check. The CDR3 region is 8 residues in length, termini included. Germline CDR1 LGHNA, CDR2 YSLEER.

The V and J genes are TRBV5-1 and TRBJ1-6; 7 bases are a match to TRBD1. V gave up 1 base and J gave up 6 bases; unmatched junction bases: 7. The CDR3 sequence is 16 residues long. The germline V gene encodes CDR1 SGHRS and CDR2 YFSETQ. CDR3 sequence: CASSLSTGTVNSPLHF. In DNA form, the CDR3 reads TGCGCCAGCAGCTTGTCTACCGGGACAGTTAATTCACCCCTCCACTTT.

This clonotype has at least ten counts. This chain links TRBV12-3 or TRBV12-4 with TRBJ1-5; D is perhaps TRBD1 (6 bases). The CDR3 totals 19 residues. V was shortened by 4 bases and J by 0 bases, with 22 bases between the two germline ends. DNA for the CDR3: TGTGCCAGCAGTTCCGGGCCTCAGGGGCGCGTTTATAGCAATCAGCCCCAGCATTTT. Translated: CASSSGPQGRVYSNQPQHF.

The V and J genes are TRBV10-2 and TRBJ2-1, with D uncertain. V was trimmed by 6 bases and J by 3 bases, leaving 3 bases between them. The CDR3 sequence is 11 residues long. The germline V gene has CDR1 WSHSY and CDR2 SAAADI. CDR3 amino acids: CASRHYNEQFF. CDR3 nucleotides: TGCGCCAGCAGGCACTACAATGAGCAGTTCTTC.

In this sample, this clonotype turned up many times. The chain recombines TRBV6-6 with TRBJ2-3, with D possibly TRBD1 on 5 matching bases. Deletions cut 5 bases from V and 1 base from J, with 10 bases between. The length of the CDR3 is 14 residues. Germline V gene sequence: CDR1 MNHNY, CDR2 SVGAGI (reference sequence). CDR3 sequence: CASSLPQGTDTQYF. DNA for the CDR3: TGTGCCAGCAGTCTCCCACAGGGCACAGATACGCAGTATTTT.

The table lists this clonotype with many counts. The chain links TRBV5-4 to TRBJ2-5; D is perhaps TRBD1 or TRBD2 (7 bases each). CDR3 length equals 14 residues. V shed 4 bases and J shed 5 bases, with 15 bases lying between them. Germline V gene sequence: CDR1 SGHNT, CDR2 YYREEE (reference sequence). In nucleotides, the CDR3 is TGTGCCAGCAGCGCGGGGGACAGAGTGGAGACCCAGTACTTC. Translated: CASSAGDRVETQYF.

This clonotype was seen ten or more times. This chain links TRBV10-3 with TRBJ2-2; D uncertain. CDR3 length: 14 residues. V lost 4 bases, J lost 0 bases, and 6 bases lay in between. Germline V lookup: CDR1 ENHRY, CDR2 SYGVKD. The chain's CDR3 is CAISASTNTGELFF. The CDR3 DNA sequence: TGTGCCATCAGTGCGAGCACGAACACCGGGGAGCTGTTTTTT.

This clonotype was seen repeatedly, ten times or more. This rearrangement joins TRBV5-1 to TRBJ2-2; 14 bases line up with TRBD2. Germline V lookup: CDR1 SGHRS, CDR2 YFSETQ. The length of the CDR3 is 18 residues. V trimming: 0 bases; J trimming: 4 bases; junction bases outside the gene matches: 5. The DNA of the CDR3 is TGCGCCAGCAGCTTGGGTCCGGGACTAGCGGGAGCCACCGGGGAGCTGTTTTTT. Protein product: CASSLGPGLAGATGELFF.

This clonotype has a count of ten or more. An end of the junction does not agree with germline; a read error may underlie this. V usage is TRBV24-1 and J usage is TRBJ2-1; D call uncertain. The germline V gene encodes CDR1 KGHDR and CDR2 SFDVKD. This CDR3 has 12 residues. The CDR3 spells CATSDSNNEQFF. The DNA for the CDR3 is TGTGCCACCAGTGACTCCAACAATGAGCAGTTCTTC.

The V and J genes are TRBV4-1 and TRBJ1-6, with D perhaps matching TRBD1 (5 bases). The CDR3 contains 23 residues. Per the germline V gene, CDR1 is MGHRA and CDR2 is YSYEKL. V lost 0 bases to trimming and J lost 5 bases, with 32 bases between them. CDR3 residues: CASSQDHLGASGPYTGHNSPLHF. As DNA, the CDR3 is TGCGCCAGCAGCCAAGATCATCTCGGGGCTAGCGGTCCTTACACCGGTCATAATTCACCCCTCCACTTT.

The gene calls are TRBV29-1 and TRBJ2-3; the match to TRBD1 covers 9 bases. The V gene end was trimmed by 7 bases and the J gene end by 12 bases; junction bases not matched to a gene: 5. Germline loops: CDR1 SQVTM, CDR2 ANQGSEA. The CDR3 has 10 residues. CDR3 nucleotide sequence: TGCAGCGCCACGGGACAGGGACAGTATTTT. It yields the protein CSATGQGQYF.

This clonotype was seen many times. The chain joins TRBV6-5 to TRBJ1-4, with D uncertain. Trimming removed 6 bases at V and 5 bases at J, with 7 bases between. Germline assignment: CDR1 MNHEY and CDR2 SVGAGI. The CDR3 loop spans 12 amino acids. The CDR3 DNA reads as TGTGCCAGCAGGAGAGGGAATGAAAAACTGTTTTTT. Protein: CASRRGNEKLFF.

The rearrangement uses TRBV2 and TRBJ2-3, with TRBD1 matching 9 bases. Germline CDR1 is SNHLY and CDR2 is FYNNEI. The CDR3 sequence is 16 residues long. Trimming cost V 3 bases and J 2 bases; bases outside gene matches: 6. Here the CDR3 DNA reads TGTGCCAGCAGTGATTGGACAGGGGCCCTCACAGATACGCAGTATTTT. This encodes CASSDWTGALTDTQYF.

About this clonotype: The junction shows a germline mismatch at one end, possibly a read error. The rearrangement joins TRBV19 to TRBJ1-1; D not certain. CDR3 length: 13 residues. The germline gives CDR1 LNHDA, CDR2 SQIVND (reference sequence). The CDR3 coding sequence is TGTGCCAGTAGTCTAGAACTGAACACTGAAGCTTTCTTT. The encoded protein is CASSLELNTEAFF.

Ten or more counts support this clonotype. The genes are TRBV19 and TRBJ2-6; D is perhaps TRBD2 (6 bases). CDR3 length: 15 amino acids. The V end was cut by 3 bases, the J end by 2 bases, with 8 bases between. The V gene's germline CDR1 is LNHDA and CDR2 SQIVND (reference sequence). The CDR3 loop reads CASSISGAGANVLTF. CDR3 nucleotides: TGTGCCAGTAGTATTTCGGGGGCTGGGGCCAACGTCCTGACTTTC. The complete variable domain, with remaining parts taken from reference TRBV19 and TRBJ2-6, reads DGGITQSPKYLFRKEGQNVTLSCEQNLNHDAMYWYRQDPGQGLRLIYYSQIVNDFQKGDIAEGYSVSREKKESFPLTVTSAQKNPTAFYLCASSISGAGANVLTFGAGSRLTVL.

This clonotype has ten or more counts. The gene calls are TRBV7-9 and TRBJ1-3; D is unclear. From germline, CDR1 is SEHNR and CDR2 FQNEAQ (reference sequence). This CDR3 region has 16 residues. The V gene lost 0 bases and the J gene lost 0 bases, with 9 bases spanning the gap. CDR3 loop: CASSLALTASGNTIYF. The CDR3 DNA follows: TGTGCCAGCAGCTTAGCGCTAACCGCCTCTGGAAACACCATATATTTT. Full variable domain (missing parts from reference TRBV7-9 and TRBJ1-3): DTGVSQNPRHKITKRGQNVTFRCDPISEHNRLYWYRQTLGQGPEFLTYFQNEAQLEKSRLLSDRFSAERPKGSFSTLEIQRTEQGDSAMYLCASSLALTASGNTIYFGEGSWLTVV.

In this sample, this clonotype turned up once. The rearrangement uses TRBV2 and TRBJ2-5; 8 bases align to TRBD1. This CDR3 contains 15 residues. After removal of 6 bases from V and 9 bases from J, the junction contained 15 bases not matched to a gene. CDR1 is SNHLY and CDR2 is FYNNEI in the germline V gene. CDR3 nucleotides: TGTGCCAGCAGCGAGACGGACAGGGACAATCAGCCCCAGTACTTC. This gives the protein CASSETDRDNQPQYF.

This chain joins TRBV2 and TRBJ2-5; tentatively, D is TRBD2 (6 bases). This CDR3 is 10 amino acids long. Germline loops: CDR1 SNHLY, CDR2 FYNNEI. The CDR3 sequence is CAGGQETQYF. CDR3 DNA: TGTGCGGGGGGCCAAGAGACCCAGTACTTC.

The chain is built from TRBV2 and TRBJ2-2, with D maybe TRBD1 (5 bases). Trimming removed 5 bases at V and 4 bases at J, with 11 bases between. CDR1 is SNHLY and CDR2 is FYNNEI in the germline V gene. The CDR3 has 14 amino acids. The CDR3 is CASSFGAITGELFF. DNA for the CDR3: TGTGCCAGCAGTTTTGGGGCTATCACCGGGGAGCTGTTTTTT. Using reference TRBV2 and TRBJ2-2 for the parts outside the CDR3, the full variable domain is EPEVTQTPSHQVTQMGQEVILRCVPISNHLYFYWYRQILGQKVEFLVSFYNNEISEKSEIFDDQFSVERPDGSNFTLKIRSTKLEDSAMYFCASSFGAITGELFFGEGSRLTVL.

This clonotype appeared many times. The chain has TRBV2 and TRBJ2-7; TRBD1 matches at 9 bases. The CDR3 contains 13 residues. Germline V gives CDR1 SNHLY, CDR2 FYNNEI. V was pared by 7 bases and J by 5 bases, with 6 bases of the junction left unmatched. The CDR3 loop is CASNGQGRDEQYF. The CDR3 DNA is TGTGCCAGCAATGGACAGGGGCGGGACGAGCAGTACTTC. Drawing the rest from reference TRBV2 and TRBJ2-7, the complete variable domain is EPEVTQTPSHQVTQMGQEVILRCVPISNHLYFYWYRQILGQKVEFLVSFYNNEISEKSEIFDDQFSVERPDGSNFTLKIRSTKLEDSAMYFCASNGQGRDEQYFGPGTRLTVT.

The chain is built from TRBV7-2 and TRBJ2-2, with TRBD1 matching 7 bases. With 5 bases clipped from V and 0 bases from J, the junction kept 9 bases outside the gene matches. Germline CDR1 is SGHTA and CDR2 is FQGNSA. The length of the CDR3 is 17 residues. The CDR3 region is CASSPQPRGTNTGELFF. DNA of the CDR3: TGTGCCAGCAGCCCGCAACCCAGGGGGACGAACACCGGGGAGCTGTTTTTT.

J is TRBJ1-1 and V is TRBV19; 11 bases fit TRBD1. V shed 3 bases and J 10 bases; nucleotides not matched to a gene: 4. The germline V gene has CDR1 LNHDA and CDR2 SQIVND (reference sequence). The CDR3 consists of 13 residues. The CDR3 coding sequence is TGTGCCAGTAGTATCGCGGACAGGGGGCGAGCTTTCTTT. This encodes CASSIADRGRAFF.

DNA for the CDR3: TGTGCCAGCAGTTCCCCGGGACTAGCGACCATTAGCACAGATACGCAGTATTTT. This translates into CASSSPGLATISTDTQYF. V gene TRBV6-1 combines with J gene TRBJ2-3; 10 positions match TRBD2. The trim removed 5 bases at V and 0 bases at J, leaving 11 bases unmatched. The CDR3 runs 18 residues. Germline V lookup: CDR1 MNHNS, CDR2 SASEGT.

This chain connects TRBV6-5 to TRBJ1-6; D call uncertain. This CDR3 comprises 14 residues. Trimming cost V 5 bases and J 10 bases, with 15 bases left between them. Germline assignment: CDR1 MNHEY and CDR2 SVGAGI. Here the CDR3 DNA reads TGTGCCAGCAGTCAAGTGGGAGGAGGATCACCCCTCCACTTT. Translation: CASSQVGGGSPLHF.

V is TRBV9 and J is TRBJ2-2, with 14 bases that match TRBD2. The CDR3 runs to 16 residues. Trimming removed 4 bases from V and 4 bases from J; junction bases left unmatched: 3. Germline lookup yields CDR1 SGDLS and CDR2 YYNGEE. CDR3 sequence reads: CASSLGTSGSTGELFF. The CDR3, as DNA: TGTGCCAGCAGCCTGGGGACTAGCGGGAGCACCGGGGAGCTGTTTTTT.

The chain is built from TRBV5-8 and TRBJ1-6; D might be TRBD1 (5 bases). Trimming cost V 7 bases and J 7 bases, with 18 bases left between them. The germline V gene encodes CDR1 SGHTS and CDR2 YDEGEE. The CDR3 has 15 amino acids. DNA for the CDR3: TGTGCCAGCTCCTGGTCGGCAGGGCGGAATTCACCCCTCCACTTT. This gives the protein CASSWSAGRNSPLHF.

The rearrangement uses TRBV4-2 and TRBJ1-2; 7 nucleotides align to TRBD1. The CDR3 runs to 14 residues. The V and J ends lost 5 bases and 2 bases, in that order; junction bases with no gene match: 5. CDR1 is LGHNA and CDR2 is YNFKEQ in the germline V gene. The chain's CDR3 is CASSGRDRNYGYTF. CDR3 DNA: TGTGCCAGCAGCGGGCGGGACAGAAACTATGGCTACACCTTC.

This clonotype was detected ten times or more. The gene calls are TRBV7-3 and TRBJ2-1, with no clear D. The germline V and J ends were trimmed by 0 bases and 1 base, with 7 bases remaining between them. This CDR3 has 15 amino acids. Germline values: CDR1 SGHTA, CDR2 FQGTGA. CDR3 in amino acids: CASSLTSMSYNEQFF. The DNA of the CDR3 is TGTGCCAGCAGCTTAACTAGCATGTCCTACAATGAGCAGTTCTTC.

This clonotype appeared a few times. In DNA, the CDR3 is TGTGCCAGCTCACCAAAACAGGGTCGCACAGATACGCAGTATTTT. Translation gives CASSPKQGRTDTQYF. The gene calls are TRBV18 and TRBJ2-3; TRBD1 is a possible D gene (6 bases). Trimming cost V 2 bases and J 1 base, with 10 bases left between them. The CDR3 contains 15 residues. Looked up from germline, CDR1 is KGHSH and CDR2 is LQKENI.

This clonotype showed up many times. CDR3 region: CASSLGQGRFNSPLHF. The CDR3 DNA reads TGTGCCAGCAGCTTGGGACAGGGCCGATTTAATTCACCCCTCCACTTT. V is TRBV5-5 and J is TRBJ1-6; TRBD1 agrees at 7 bases. Germline V gene lookup returns CDR1 SGHKS and CDR2 YYEKEE (reference sequence). The CDR3 loop spans 16 amino acids. Unmatched junction bases numbered 6, after V lost 0 bases and J lost 6 bases.

CDR3: CASSLTRGARDTQYF. As DNA, the CDR3 is TGTGCCAGCTCACTTACAAGGGGGGCCAGAGATACGCAGTATTTT. This chain uses TRBV18 with TRBJ2-3; D could derive from TRBD1 or TRBD2 (6 bases each). Germline V gene sequence: CDR1 KGHSH, CDR2 LQKENI. V lost 4 bases and J 5 bases, leaving 16 bases between the germline ends. This CDR3 is built from 15 residues.